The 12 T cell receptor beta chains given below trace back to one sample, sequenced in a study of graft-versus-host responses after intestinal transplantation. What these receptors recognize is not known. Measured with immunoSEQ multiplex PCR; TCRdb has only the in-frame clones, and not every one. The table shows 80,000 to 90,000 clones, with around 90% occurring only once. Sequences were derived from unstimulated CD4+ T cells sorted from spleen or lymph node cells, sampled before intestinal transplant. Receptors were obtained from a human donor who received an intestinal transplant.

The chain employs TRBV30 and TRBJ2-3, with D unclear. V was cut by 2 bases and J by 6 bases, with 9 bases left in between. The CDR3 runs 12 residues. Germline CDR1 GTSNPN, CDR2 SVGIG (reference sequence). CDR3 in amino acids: CAWSSASDTQYF. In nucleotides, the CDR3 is TGTGCCTGGAGTTCGGCCAGCGATACGCAGTATTTT.

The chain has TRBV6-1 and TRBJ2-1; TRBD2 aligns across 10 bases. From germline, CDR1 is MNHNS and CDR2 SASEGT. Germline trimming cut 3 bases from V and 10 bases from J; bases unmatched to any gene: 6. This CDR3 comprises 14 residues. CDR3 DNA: TGTGCCAGCAGTGACGTAAGCGGGAGGGGCGAGCAGTTCTTC. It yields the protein CASSDVSGRGEQFF.

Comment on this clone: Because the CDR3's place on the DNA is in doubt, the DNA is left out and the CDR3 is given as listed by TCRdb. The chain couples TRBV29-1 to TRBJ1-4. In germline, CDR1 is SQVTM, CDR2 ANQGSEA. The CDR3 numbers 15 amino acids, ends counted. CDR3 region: CSVGFGGGANEKLVF.

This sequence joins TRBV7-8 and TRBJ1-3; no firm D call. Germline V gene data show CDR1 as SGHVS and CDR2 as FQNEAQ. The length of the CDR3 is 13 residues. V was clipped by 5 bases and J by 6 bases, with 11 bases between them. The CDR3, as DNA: TGTGCCAGCAGCCGGAGGGAGGAAAACACCATATATTTT. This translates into CASSRREENTIYF.

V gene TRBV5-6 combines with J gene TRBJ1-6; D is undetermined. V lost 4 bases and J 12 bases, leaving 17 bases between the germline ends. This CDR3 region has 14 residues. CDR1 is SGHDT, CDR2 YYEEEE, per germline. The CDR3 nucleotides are TGTGCCAGCAGCCCCCAGGCAACCCGACAACCCCTCCACTTT. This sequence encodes CASSPQATRQPLHF.

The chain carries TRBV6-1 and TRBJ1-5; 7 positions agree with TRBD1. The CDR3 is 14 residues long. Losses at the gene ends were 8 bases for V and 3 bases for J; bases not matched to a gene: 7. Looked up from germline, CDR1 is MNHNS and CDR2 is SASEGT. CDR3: CASERDSTNQPQHF. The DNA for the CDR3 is TGTGCCAGCGAAAGGGACAGCACCAATCAGCCCCAGCATTTT.

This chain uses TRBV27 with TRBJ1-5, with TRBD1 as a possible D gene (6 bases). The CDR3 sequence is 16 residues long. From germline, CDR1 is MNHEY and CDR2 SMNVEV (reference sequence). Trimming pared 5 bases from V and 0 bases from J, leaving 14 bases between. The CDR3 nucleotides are TGTGCCAGCAGTCCAAAACAGGGAACTAGCAATCAGCCCCAGCATTTT. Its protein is CASSPKQGTSNQPQHF.

CDR3 protein: CASSPTAQRQETQYF. CDR3 DNA sequence: TGTGCCAGCAGTCCCACAGCGCAGCGACAAGAGACCCAGTACTTC. The chain recombines TRBV27 with TRBJ2-5; D gene uncertain. V was shortened by 5 bases and J by 2 bases, with 15 bases between the two germline ends. The CDR3 loop spans 15 amino acids. Germline V gene lookup returns CDR1 MNHEY and CDR2 SMNVEV (reference sequence).

The CDR3 region has the DNA TGTGCCAGCAGCGGAGGGACAGGCGGCGACTATGGCTACACCTTC. Translation: CASSGGTGGDYGYTF. The gene calls are TRBV5-4 and TRBJ1-2, with 8 bases aligning to TRBD1. Germline CDR1 is SGHNT and CDR2 is YYREEE (reference sequence). Losses at the gene ends were 4 bases for V and 3 bases for J; bases not matched to a gene: 8. This CDR3 is built from 15 residues. The entire variable domain, with the rest obtained from reference TRBV5-4 and TRBJ1-2, is as follows: ETGVTQSPTHLIKTRGQQVTLRCSSQSGHNTVSWYQQALGQGPQFIFQYYREEENGRGNFPPRFSGLQFPNYSSELNVNALELDDSALYLCASSGGTGGDYGYTFGSGTRLTVV.

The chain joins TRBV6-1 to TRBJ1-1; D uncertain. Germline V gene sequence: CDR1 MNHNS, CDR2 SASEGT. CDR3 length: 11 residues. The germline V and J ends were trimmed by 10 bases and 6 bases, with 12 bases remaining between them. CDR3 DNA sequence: TGTGCCATCCAGAGTCTCCCTGAAGCTTTCTTT. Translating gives CAIQSLPEAFF.

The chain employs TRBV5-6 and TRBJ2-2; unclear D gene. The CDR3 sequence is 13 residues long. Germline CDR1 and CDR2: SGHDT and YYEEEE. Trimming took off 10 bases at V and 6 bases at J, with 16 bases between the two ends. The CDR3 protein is CADTGPRAGELFF. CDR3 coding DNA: TGTGCCGATACGGGCCCCCGGGCCGGGGAGCTGTTTTTT.

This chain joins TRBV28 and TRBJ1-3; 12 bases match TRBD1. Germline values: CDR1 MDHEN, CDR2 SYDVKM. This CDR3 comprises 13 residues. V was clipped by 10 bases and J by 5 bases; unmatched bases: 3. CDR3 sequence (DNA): TGTGCCATCCGGGACAGGGGGCGAAACACCATATATTTT. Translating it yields CAIRDRGRNTIYF.